This TCR beta chain comes out of a study of beta chain features in type 1 diabetes. Study-level points and caveats: Moderately but significantly shorter TCRB CDR3s were found in Type 1 diabetes patients in all four CD4+ subsets. The similarity of naive, central memory and Treg TCRB repertoires appeared greater among patients than among healthy donors.

Germline loops: CDR1 GTSNPN, CDR2 SVGIG (reference sequence). The CDR3 runs to 13 residues. The V and J ends lost 2 bases and 4 bases, in that order; junction bases with no gene match: 2. Per donor, one heparinised blood draw averaged approximately 110 mL. CD45RO/CCR7/CD25/CD127/CD95/CD27 separated CD4+ naive, central memory, regulatory and stem cell-like memory cells by sorting. Purity of each sorted population was above 98%. With regard to this clone: No antigen is known for it.

Sequencing targeted expressed TCRB transcripts, as all isolated RNA had been reverse transcribed. Produced via immunoSEQ multiplex PCR; TCRdb's table is partial and in-frame only. Altogether around 250,000 clones are present, more than 11% being singletons, with the ten largest covering almost 0.02%. The gene calls are TRBV30 and TRBJ1-3; 7 bases agree with TRBD1. The receptor was derived from a young man with type 1 diabetes. Sequences were obtained from naive CD4+ T cells from blood. The CDR3 sequence is CAWSTGDGNTIYF. The CDR3 DNA is TGTGCCTGGAGTACAGGGGACGGAAACACCATATATTTT.